The clone carrying this T cell receptor beta chain has at least ten counts. Its antigen is currently unknown. With molecular barcodes, quantitative 5'-RACE was used to make the TCR beta libraries. TCRdb reprocessed the 5' RACE reads via MiXCR and lists one record per CDR3 protein. The sample shows about 500,000 distinct CDR3 sequences, roughly 5.2% of them seen only once. These data belong to a study of CD8 T cells in ankylosing spondylitis. Study findings and constraints: Disease-associated clones were reportedly significantly overrepresented in matched ankylosing spondylitis synovial fluid. Both synovial fluid and blood in reactive arthritis had previously been reported to carry some motif variants. Clones linked to the disease showed a CD8+ phenotype. They occurred at relatively low frequencies in peripheral blood. A TCR beta motif made of 7 to 9 highly homologous variants seemed typical of ankylosing spondylitis blood.

The sequence was collected from a male donor with ankylosing spondylitis. Material: blood, either unsorted or a sorted T cell fraction (not recorded which).

In DNA form, the CDR3 reads TGTGCCAGCACCCCGCCGTCGTCGGGAGTGGTCAACAATGAGCAGTTCTTC. Protein: CASTPPSSGVVNNEQFF. The chain links TRBV12-3 or TRBV12-4 to TRBJ2-1; D may be TRBD2 (6 bases). V gave up 7 bases and J gave up 5 bases, with 24 bases separating them. The CDR3 contains 17 residues.